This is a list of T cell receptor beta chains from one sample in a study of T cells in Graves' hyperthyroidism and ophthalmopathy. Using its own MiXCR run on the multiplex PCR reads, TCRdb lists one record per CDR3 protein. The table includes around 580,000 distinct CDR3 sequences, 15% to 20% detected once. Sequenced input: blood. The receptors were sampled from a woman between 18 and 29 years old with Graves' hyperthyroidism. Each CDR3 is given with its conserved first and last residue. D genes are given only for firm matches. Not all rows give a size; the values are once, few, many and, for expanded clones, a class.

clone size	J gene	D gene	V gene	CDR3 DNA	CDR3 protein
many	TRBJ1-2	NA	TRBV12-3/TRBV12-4	TGTGCCAGCAGTCCACCTCCTTGGGGGGAAGACTATGGCTACACCTTC	CASSPPPWGEDYGYTF
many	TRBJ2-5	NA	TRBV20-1	TGCAGTGCTCACCTGGCGGCTGAAGAGACCCAGTACTTC	CSAHLAAEETQYF
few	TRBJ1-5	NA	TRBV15	TGTGCCACCAGCAGAGAACAGCACTCGCCCCAGCATTTT	CATSREQHSPQHF
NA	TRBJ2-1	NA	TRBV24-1	TGTGCCACCAGTGGCCGGGTCTGTGAGCAGTTCTTC	CATSGRVCEQFF
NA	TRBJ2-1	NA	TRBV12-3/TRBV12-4	TGTGCCAGCAGTTTTCTAAGTAATGAGCAGTTCTTC	CASSFLSNEQFF
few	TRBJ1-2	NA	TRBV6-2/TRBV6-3	TGTGCCAGCAGTACAAACAGCTATGGCTACACCTTC	CASSTNSYGYTF
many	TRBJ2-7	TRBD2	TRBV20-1	TGCAGTGCTAGAGATATTTGGCTAGCGGGAGCCGAGCAGTACTTC	CSARDIWLAGAEQYF
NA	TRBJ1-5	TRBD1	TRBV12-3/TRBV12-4	TGTGCCAGCAGTTTAGAAGCCGGGACAGCTTTCCCCCAGCATTTT	CASSLEAGTAFPQHF
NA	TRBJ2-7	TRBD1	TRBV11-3	TGTGCCAGCAGCTCCTCCGGGACAGGGCTCCACGAGCAGTACTTC	CASSSSGTGLHEQYF
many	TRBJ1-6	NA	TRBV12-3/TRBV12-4	TGTGCCAGCAGTTTAGGTCGGGCGAATTCACCCCTCCACTTT	CASSLGRANSPLHF
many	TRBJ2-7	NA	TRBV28	TGTGCCAGCCTCTCTACCGGGGCGGGACGCTACGAGCAGTACTTC	CASLSTGAGRYEQYF
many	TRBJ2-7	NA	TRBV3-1	TGTGCCAGCAGCCAAGACCTCAGAAGCTACGAGCAGTACTTC	CASSQDLRSYEQYF
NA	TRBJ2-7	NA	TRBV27	TGTGCCACCACTTACAAACCTCCAGCGGGCGAGCAGTACTTC	CATTYKPPAGEQYF
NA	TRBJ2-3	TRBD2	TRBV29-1	TGCAGCGTTGAGAGCCTAGCGGGATGGGGTAGGACAGATACGCAGTATTTT	CSVESLAGWGRTDTQYF
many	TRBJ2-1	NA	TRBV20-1	TGCAGTGCTAGATCGGTAGGGGGAAGCTCCTACAATGAGCAGTTCTTC	CSARSVGGSSYNEQFF
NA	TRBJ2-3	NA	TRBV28	TGTGCCAGCAGGACAAGGGCAGGGAGAACAGATACGCAGTATTTT	CASRTRAGRTDTQYF